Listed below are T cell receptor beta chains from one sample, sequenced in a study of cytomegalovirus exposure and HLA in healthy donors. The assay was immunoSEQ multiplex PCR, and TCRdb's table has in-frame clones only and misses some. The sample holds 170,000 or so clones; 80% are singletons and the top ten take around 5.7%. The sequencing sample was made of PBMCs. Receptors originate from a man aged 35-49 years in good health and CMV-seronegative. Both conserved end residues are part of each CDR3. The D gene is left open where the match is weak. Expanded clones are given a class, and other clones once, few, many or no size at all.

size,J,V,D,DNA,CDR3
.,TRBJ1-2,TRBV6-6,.,TGTGCCAGCAGTTACTCGGCGGCTCGGGAGGTCTATGGCTACACCTTC,CASSYSAAREVYGYTF
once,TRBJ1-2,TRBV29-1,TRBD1,TGCAGCGTCGCGAAAGGACAGGGACGCGGCTACACCTTC,CSVAKGQGRGYTF
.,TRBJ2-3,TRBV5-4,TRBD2,TGTGCCAGCGCCAATCCGACTAGCGGGGGGTCGGATACGCAGTATTTT,CASANPTSGGSDTQYF
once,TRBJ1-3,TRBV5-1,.,TGCGCCAGCAGCTTGGAAGGGGGCTCTGGAAACACCATATATTTT,CASSLEGGSGNTIYF
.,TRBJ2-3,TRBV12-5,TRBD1,TGTGCTAGTGGTTCCCCGGGACAGCTCACAGATACGCAGTATTTT,CASGSPGQLTDTQYF
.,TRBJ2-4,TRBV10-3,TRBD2,TGTGCCATCAGTGAGTCGGGGGGACTAGCGGGGACCCTTGGCATTCAGTACTTC,CAISESGGLAGTLGIQYF
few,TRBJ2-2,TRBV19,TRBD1,TGTGCCAGTAGTATGGGACAGGGACCCGGGGAGCTGTTTTTT,CASSMGQGPGELFF
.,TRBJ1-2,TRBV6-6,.,TGTGCCAGCACACCCCGACAGACCTATGGCTACACCTTC,CASTPRQTYGYTF
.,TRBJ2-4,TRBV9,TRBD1,TGTGCCAGCAGCAAGACAGGGGAAAACATTCAGTACTTC,CASSKTGENIQYF
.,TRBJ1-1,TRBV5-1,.,TGCGCCAGCAGCTTGAACCCGGGAGACACTGAAGCTTTCTTT,CASSLNPGDTEAFF
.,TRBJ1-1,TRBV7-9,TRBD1,TGTGCCAGCAGCGTCGACAGGGCCCCCCGACGGACTGAAGCTTTCTTT,CASSVDRAPRRTEAFF
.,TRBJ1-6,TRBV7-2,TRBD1,TGTGCCAGCAGCTTGAGACAGGGATCTAATTCACCCCTCCACTTT,CASSLRQGSNSPLHF
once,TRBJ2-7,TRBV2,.,TGTGCCAGCAGTGAAACAGGCAGCTTCTACGAGCAGTACTTC,CASSETGSFYEQYF
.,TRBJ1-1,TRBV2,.,TGTGCCAGCAGTGAAAACTTAAACACTGAAGCTTTCTTT,CASSENLNTEAFF
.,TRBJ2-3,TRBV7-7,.,TGTGCCAGCAGTCTAGACGGAGGAGGCACAGATACGCAGTATTTT,CASSLDGGGTDTQYF
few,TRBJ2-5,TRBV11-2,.,TGTGCCAGCAGCTTAGATCCCCGAGGAGCGGCCCAGTACTTC,CASSLDPRGAAQYF
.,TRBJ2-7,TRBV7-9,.,TGTGCCAGCAGCTTAGCCCTCCCAGAGAGGGTGGACTTC,CASSLALPERVDF
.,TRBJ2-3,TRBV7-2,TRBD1,TGTGCCAGCAGCTCTAAACCCACAGGGGGAAAGACAGATACGCAGTATTTT,CASSSKPTGGKTDTQYF
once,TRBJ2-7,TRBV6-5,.,TGTGCCAGCAGCCTTGAGGGTGGCTCCTACGAGCAGTACTTC,CASSLEGGSYEQYF
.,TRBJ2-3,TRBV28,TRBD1,TGTGCCAGCAGTTTAGGGACAGGACCCACAGATACGCAGTATTTT,CASSLGTGPTDTQYF
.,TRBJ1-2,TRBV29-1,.,TGCAGCGTTGAGAGTGAGAACTATGGCTACACCTTC,CSVESENYGYTF
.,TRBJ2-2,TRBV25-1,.,TGTGCCAGCAGTTATACCGGGGAGCTGTTTTTT,CASSYTGELFF
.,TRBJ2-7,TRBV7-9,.,TGTGCCAGCAGCTACATCTACGAGCAGTACTTC,CASSYIYEQYF
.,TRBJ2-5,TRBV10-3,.,TGTGCCGTACAGGCTGGGGGGATCGGGGGAACCCAGTACTTC,CAVQAGGIGGTQYF
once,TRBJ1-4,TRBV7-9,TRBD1,TGTGCCAGCAGCTGGGACAGTCGAAATGAAAAACTGTTTTTT,CASSWDSRNEKLFF
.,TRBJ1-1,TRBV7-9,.,TGTGCCAGCAGCCCCCTCGACGGGATAAACACTGAAGCTTTCTTT,CASSPLDGINTEAFF
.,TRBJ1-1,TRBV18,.,TGTGCCAGCTCACCAACCGGATGGGCGAACACTGAAGCTTTCTTT,CASSPTGWANTEAFF
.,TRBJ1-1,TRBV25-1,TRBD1,TGTGCCAGCAGTCCTCGGACAGGGGGCCCCACATCCGACACTGAAGCTTTCTTT,CASSPRTGGPTSDTEAFF